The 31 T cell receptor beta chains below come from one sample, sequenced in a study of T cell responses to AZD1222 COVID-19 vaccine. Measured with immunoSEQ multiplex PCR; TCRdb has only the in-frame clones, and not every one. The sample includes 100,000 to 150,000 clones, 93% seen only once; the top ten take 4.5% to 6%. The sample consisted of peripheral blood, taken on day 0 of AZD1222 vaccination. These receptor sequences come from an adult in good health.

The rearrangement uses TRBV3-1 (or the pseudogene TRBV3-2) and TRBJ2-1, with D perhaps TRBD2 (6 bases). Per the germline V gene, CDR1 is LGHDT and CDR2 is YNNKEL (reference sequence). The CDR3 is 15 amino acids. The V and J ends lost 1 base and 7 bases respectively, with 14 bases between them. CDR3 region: CASSQVAGTGNEQFF. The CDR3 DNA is TGTGCCAGCAGCCAAGTTGCGGGGACGGGGAATGAGCAGTTCTTC.

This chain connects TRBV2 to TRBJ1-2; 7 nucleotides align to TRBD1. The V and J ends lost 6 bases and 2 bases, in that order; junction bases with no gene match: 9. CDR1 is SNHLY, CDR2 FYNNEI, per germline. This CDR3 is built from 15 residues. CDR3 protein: CASRFRQGDNYGYTF. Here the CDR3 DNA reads TGTGCCAGCAGATTCAGGCAGGGGGACAACTATGGCTACACCTTC.

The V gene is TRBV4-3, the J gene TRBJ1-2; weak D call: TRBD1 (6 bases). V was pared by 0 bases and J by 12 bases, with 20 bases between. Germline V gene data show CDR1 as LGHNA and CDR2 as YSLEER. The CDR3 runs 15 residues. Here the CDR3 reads CASSQDTMGQRLNTF. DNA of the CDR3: TGCGCCAGCAGCCAAGATACGATGGGACAACGGTTGAACACCTTC.

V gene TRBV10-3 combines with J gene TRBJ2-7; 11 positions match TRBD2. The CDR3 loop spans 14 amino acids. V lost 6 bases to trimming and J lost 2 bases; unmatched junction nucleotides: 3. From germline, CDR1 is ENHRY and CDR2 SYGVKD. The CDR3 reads CAISGLAGPYEQYF. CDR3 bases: TGTGCCATCAGCGGACTAGCGGGCCCCTACGAGCAGTACTTC.

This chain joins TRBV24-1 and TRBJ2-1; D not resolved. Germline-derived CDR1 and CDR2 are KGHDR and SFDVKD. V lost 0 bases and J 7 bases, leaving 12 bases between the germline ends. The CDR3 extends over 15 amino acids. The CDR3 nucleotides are TGTGCCACCAGTGATTTGCAATCGGATACGAATGAGCAGTTCTTC. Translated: CATSDLQSDTNEQFF.

The CDR3 DNA reads TGTGCCAGCAGGCGCCTCTTTGAAAAACTGTTTTTT. It yields the protein CASRRLFEKLFF. The V call is TRBV19, the J call TRBJ1-4; D remains unclear. Germline V gives CDR1 LNHDA, CDR2 SQIVND (reference sequence). The CDR3 loop spans 12 amino acids. V was shortened by 9 bases and J by 7 bases, with 12 bases between the two germline ends.

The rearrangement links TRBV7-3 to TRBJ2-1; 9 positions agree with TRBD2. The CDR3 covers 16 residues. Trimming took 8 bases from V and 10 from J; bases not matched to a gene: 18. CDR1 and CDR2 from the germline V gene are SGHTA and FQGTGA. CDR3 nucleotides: TGTGCCAGCCGGCGAGGGGCGGGAGGGCCACCTTGGGAGCAGTTCTTC. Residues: CASRRGAGGPPWEQFF.

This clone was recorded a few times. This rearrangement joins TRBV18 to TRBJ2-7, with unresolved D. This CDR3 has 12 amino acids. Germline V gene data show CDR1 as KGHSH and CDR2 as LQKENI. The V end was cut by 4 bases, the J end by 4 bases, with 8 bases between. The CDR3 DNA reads TGTGCCAGCTCACAGGAGAGGTACGAGCAGTACTTC. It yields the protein CASSQERYEQYF.

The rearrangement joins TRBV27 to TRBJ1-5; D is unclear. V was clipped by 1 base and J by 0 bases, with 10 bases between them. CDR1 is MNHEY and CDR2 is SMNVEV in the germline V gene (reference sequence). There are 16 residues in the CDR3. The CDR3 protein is CASSLYPGDSNQPQHF. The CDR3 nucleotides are TGTGCCAGCAGTTTATATCCAGGTGATAGCAATCAGCCCCAGCATTTT.

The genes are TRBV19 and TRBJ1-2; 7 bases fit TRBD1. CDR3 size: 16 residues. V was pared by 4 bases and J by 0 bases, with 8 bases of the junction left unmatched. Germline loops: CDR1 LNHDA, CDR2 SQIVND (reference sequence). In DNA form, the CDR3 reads TGTGCCAGTAGTACCCAAGGACAGGCACCTAACTATGGCTACACCTTC. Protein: CASSTQGQAPNYGYTF.

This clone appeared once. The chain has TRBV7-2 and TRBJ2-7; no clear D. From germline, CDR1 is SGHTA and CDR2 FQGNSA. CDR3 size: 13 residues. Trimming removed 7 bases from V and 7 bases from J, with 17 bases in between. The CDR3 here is CASTFQRIGEQYF. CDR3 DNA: TGTGCCAGCACCTTCCAACGCATTGGGGAGCAGTACTTC.

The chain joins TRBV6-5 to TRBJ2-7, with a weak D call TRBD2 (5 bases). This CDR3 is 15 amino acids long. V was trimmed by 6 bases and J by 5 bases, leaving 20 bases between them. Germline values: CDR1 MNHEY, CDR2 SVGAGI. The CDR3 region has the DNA TGTGCCAGCAGACCCGGACGGGGAAGGAGGCACGAGCAGTACTTC. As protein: CASRPGRGRRHEQYF.

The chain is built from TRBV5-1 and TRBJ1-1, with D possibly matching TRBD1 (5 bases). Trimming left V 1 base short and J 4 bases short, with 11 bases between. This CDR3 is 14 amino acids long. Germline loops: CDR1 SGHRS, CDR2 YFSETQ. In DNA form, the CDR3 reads TGCGCCAGCAGCTTGATGGGGGGTGGCACTGAAGCTTTCTTT. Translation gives CASSLMGGGTEAFF.

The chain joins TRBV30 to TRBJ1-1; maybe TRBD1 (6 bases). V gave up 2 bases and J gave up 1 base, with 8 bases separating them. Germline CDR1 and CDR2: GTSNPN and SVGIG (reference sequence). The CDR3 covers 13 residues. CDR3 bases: TGTGCCTGGAGTACAGGGCAGAACACTGAAGCTTTCTTT. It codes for CAWSTGQNTEAFF.

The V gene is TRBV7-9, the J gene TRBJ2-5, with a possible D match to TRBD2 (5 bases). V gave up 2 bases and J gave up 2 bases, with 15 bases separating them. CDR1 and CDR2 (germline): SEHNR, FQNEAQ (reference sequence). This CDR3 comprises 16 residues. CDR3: CASSLLKETKQETQYF. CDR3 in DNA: TGTGCCAGCAGCTTACTAAAAGAGACTAAACAAGAGACCCAGTACTTC. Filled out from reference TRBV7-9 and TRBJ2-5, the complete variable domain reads DTGVSQNPRHKITKRGQNVTFRCDPISEHNRLYWYRQTLGQGPEFLTYFQNEAQLEKSRLLSDRFSAERPKGSFSTLEIQRTEQGDSAMYLCASSLLKETKQETQYFGPGTRLLVL.

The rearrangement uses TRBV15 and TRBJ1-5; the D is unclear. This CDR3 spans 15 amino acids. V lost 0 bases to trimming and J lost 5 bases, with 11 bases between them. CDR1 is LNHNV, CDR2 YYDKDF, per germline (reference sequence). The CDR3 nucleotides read TGTGCCACCAGCAGAGATCAGTTGAGGGATCAGCCCCAGCATTTT. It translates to CATSRDQLRDQPQHF.

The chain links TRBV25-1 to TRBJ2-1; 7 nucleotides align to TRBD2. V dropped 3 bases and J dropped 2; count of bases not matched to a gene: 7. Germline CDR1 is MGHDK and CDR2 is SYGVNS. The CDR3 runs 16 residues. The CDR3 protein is CASSDGGRAPYNEQFF. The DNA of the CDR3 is TGTGCCAGCAGTGACGGTGGGAGGGCCCCCTACAATGAGCAGTTCTTC.

The DNA of the CDR3 is TGTGCCAGCAGTTTAAGGAACACCATATATTTT. Translating it yields CASSLRNTIYF. The chain joins TRBV12-3 or TRBV12-4 to TRBJ1-3; D is ambiguous. CDR3 length: 11 amino acids. Deletions cut 2 bases from V and 7 bases from J, with 3 bases between.

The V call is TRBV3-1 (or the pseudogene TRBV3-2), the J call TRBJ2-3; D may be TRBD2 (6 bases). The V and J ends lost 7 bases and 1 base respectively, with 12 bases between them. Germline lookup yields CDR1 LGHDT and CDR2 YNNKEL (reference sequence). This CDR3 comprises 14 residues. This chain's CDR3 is CASTKGLRTDTQYF. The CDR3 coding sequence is TGTGCCAGCACTAAGGGACTTCGCACAGATACGCAGTATTTT.

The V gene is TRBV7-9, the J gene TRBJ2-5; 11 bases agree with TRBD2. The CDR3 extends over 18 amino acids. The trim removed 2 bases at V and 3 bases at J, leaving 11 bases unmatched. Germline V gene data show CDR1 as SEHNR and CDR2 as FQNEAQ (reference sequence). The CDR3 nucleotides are TGTGCCAGCAGCTTAATAGCGGGGGGGCCTACAAATAAAGAGACCCAGTACTTC. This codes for CASSLIAGGPTNKETQYF.

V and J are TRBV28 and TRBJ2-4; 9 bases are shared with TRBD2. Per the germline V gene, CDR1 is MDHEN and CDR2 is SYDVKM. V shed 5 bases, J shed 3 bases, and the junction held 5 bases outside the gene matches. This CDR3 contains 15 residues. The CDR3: CASSKREEGKNIQYF. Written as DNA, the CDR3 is TGTGCCAGCAGTAAGCGGGAGGAGGGCAAAAACATTCAGTACTTC. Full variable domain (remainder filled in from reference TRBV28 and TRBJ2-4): DVKVTQSSRYLVKRTGEKVFLECVQDMDHENMFWYRQDPGLGLRLIYFSYDVKMKEKGDIPEGYSVSREKKERFSLILESASTNQTSMYLCASSKREEGKNIQYFGAGTRLSVL.

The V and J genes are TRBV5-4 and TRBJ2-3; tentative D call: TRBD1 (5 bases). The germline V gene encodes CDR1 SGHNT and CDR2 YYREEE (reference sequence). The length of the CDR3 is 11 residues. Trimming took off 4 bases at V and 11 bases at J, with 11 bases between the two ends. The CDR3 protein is CASSGLGEQYF. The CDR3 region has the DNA TGTGCCAGCAGCGGCTTAGGGGAGCAGTATTTT. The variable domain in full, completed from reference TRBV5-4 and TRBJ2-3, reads ETGVTQSPTHLIKTRGQQVTLRCSSQSGHNTVSWYQQALGQGPQFIFQYYREEENGRGNFPPRFSGLQFPNYSSELNVNALELDDSALYLCASSGLGEQYFGPGTRLTVL.

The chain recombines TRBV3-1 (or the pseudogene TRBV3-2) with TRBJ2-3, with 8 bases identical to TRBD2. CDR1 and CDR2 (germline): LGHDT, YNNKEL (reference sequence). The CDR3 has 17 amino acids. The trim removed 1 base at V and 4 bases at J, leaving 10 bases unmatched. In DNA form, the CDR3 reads TGTGCCAGCAGCCAAGGGGGGTTAGCGGGACTTGCAGATACGCAGTATTTT. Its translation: CASSQGGLAGLADTQYF.

The CDR3 reads CAISESSTGDTYGYTF. The DNA for the CDR3 is TGTGCCATCAGTGAGTCAAGCACAGGGGACACCTATGGCTACACCTTC. V is TRBV10-3 and J is TRBJ1-2, with 7 nucleotides matching TRBD1. Germline V gene data show CDR1 as ENHRY and CDR2 as SYGVKD. J was trimmed by 4 bases and V by 0 bases; bases with no gene match: 8. The CDR3 contains 16 residues.

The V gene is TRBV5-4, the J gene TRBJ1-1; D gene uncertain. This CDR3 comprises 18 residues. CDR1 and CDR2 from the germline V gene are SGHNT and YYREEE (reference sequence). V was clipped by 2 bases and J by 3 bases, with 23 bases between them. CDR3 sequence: CASSFLVGLGVRDTEAFF. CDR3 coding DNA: TGTGCCAGCAGCTTTCTTGTCGGTCTCGGGGTACGGGACACTGAAGCTTTCTTT.

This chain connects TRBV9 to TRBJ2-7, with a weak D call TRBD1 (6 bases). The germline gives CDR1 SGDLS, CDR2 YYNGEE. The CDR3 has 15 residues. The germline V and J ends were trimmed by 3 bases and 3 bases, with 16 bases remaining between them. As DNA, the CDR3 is TGTGCCAGCAGCGCCGGACCAGGGGAATTCTACGAGCAGTACTTC. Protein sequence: CASSAGPGEFYEQYF.

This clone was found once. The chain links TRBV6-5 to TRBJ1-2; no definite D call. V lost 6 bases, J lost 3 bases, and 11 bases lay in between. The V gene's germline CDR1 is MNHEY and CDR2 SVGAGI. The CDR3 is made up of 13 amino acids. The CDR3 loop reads CASSLQRDYGYTF. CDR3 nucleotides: TGTGCCAGCAGCTTACAGAGGGACTATGGCTACACCTTC.

The CDR3 spells CAWGPGRVGEAFF. Here the CDR3 DNA reads TGTGCCTGGGGCCCGGGGAGGGTTGGTGAAGCTTTCTTT. The V call is TRBV30, the J call TRBJ1-1, with no clear D. The CDR3 extends over 13 amino acids. V lost 5 bases, J lost 7 bases, and 17 bases lay in between. Germline V gene sequence: CDR1 GTSNPN, CDR2 SVGIG (reference sequence).

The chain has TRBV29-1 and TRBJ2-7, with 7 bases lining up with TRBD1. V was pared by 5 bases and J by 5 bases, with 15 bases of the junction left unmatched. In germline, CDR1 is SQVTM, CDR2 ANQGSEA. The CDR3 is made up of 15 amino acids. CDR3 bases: TGCAGCGTTACAGTTGACAGGGACCTCCCTGACGAGCAGTACTTC. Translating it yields CSVTVDRDLPDEQYF.

CDR3 region: CASSLARAGGLYEQYF. The CDR3 DNA is TGTGCCAGCAGCTTAGCCCGCGCCGGGGGGCTATACGAGCAGTACTTC. The chain links TRBV7-2 to TRBJ2-7, with a weak D call TRBD2 (7 bases). The germline V gene encodes CDR1 SGHTA and CDR2 FQGNSA. This CDR3 is 16 amino acids long. V lost 0 bases and J 4 bases, leaving 16 bases between the germline ends.

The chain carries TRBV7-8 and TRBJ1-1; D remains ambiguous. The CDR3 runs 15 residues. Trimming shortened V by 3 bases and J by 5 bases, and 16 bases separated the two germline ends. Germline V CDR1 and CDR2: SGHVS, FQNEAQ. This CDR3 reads CASSFEDDPGTEAFF. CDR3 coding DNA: TGTGCCAGCAGCTTCGAGGACGATCCGGGAACTGAAGCTTTCTTT.